The following is a T cell receptor beta chain sequence with its context. Its antigen is unknown. No base quality values were provided; no much bigger clone lies one nucleotide off. The record originates from a study of beta chain features in type 1 diabetes (dated by TCRdb to the late 2010s). Context from the whole study: Mean age, gender distribution, total cell number and subset yield did not differ between patients and healthy donors. Regulatory and stem cell-like memory subsets were isolated from only 8 patients and about 8 healthy donors, whereas naive and central memory subsets came from all 30 or so donors. In the study, TCRB repertoires of sorted circulating CD4+ T cell subsets from recently diagnosed type 1 diabetes patients were compared with those of matched healthy donors. A total of some 100,000,000 sorted cells were examined across all samples, and the number of cells per subset was strongly correlated with RNA yield. What the work shows at the level of the full study, not this receptor alone: PCR might favor shorter templates, but patient and control samples were amplified and corrected together, so any skew would affect both groups equally. The naive, central memory and regulatory TCRB repertoires appeared to resemble one another more closely among patients than among healthy donors. At VDJ recombination sites, patients with type 1 diabetes made fewer insertions and deleted more nucleotides, a pattern implying thymic rearrangement abnormalities. A moderate but significant shortening of TCRB CDR3 length was observed in type 1 diabetes patients in all four CD4+ subsets. Because cDNA was sequenced instead of genomic DNA, activated cells with high expression could be over-represented, although the groups did not differ in activation or CD3 levels. Because small numbers of individuals were included in the HLA sub-analyses, any influence of HLA type on TCRB rearrangement was left unresolved.

The High Capacity cDNA Reverse Transcription Kit was used to reverse transcribe all of the isolated RNA, meaning that expressed TCRB transcripts were what got sequenced. Deep immunoSEQ sequencing was performed on naive, central memory and regulatory T cell samples, with an average of around 3.4 million total reads per sample. Sorted cells were lysed in RLT buffer, and RNA was extracted using DNase-treated RNeasy Micro or Mini kits according to cell number. To prevent cross-contamination, every cell subset was processed on its own, while patient and healthy donor samples were processed together. The immunoSEQ multiplex PCR was used to amplify TCRB sequences from cDNA, generating 87-bp fragments that spanned the CDR3 region. Sequencing of the amplicons was performed on the Illumina HiSeq platform. The authors' analysis ran thus. PCR bias was corrected computationally using synthetic template baselines, and reads within Hamming distance 2 were collapsed, with unmergeable singletons discarded. Reads were aligned against IMGT so that V, D and J genes, CDR3 length and insertions or deletions at six rearrangement sites could be assigned. Clonotype counts were normalized to sorted cell number within each subset before computing true diversity and Gini coefficients with the tcR R package. The overlap coefficient, calculated on TCRB nucleotide sequences, was used to measure repertoire sharing. Out-of-frame TCRB sequences from naive cells were analyzed to stand in for the pre-selection repertoire. TCRdb stores this immuneACCESS table with in-frame sequences only. Part of the clones is absent; in the studies checked, under half of the shortfall reflects unresolved V genes, and no reason is known for the rest. That table gives V, J and clone size, and the DNA gave D and trimming. Within this sample are 900,000 or so clones, with 15% to 20% of them counted one time only. 0.023% of the sample goes to the ten largest clones.

V loses 8 bases, J loses 5 bases, and the germline ends lie 15 bases apart. The germline V gene supplies CDR1 KGHSH and CDR2 LQKENI. The CDR3 spans 14 residues, from the cysteine through the phenylalanine. Just the 42-base CDR3 DNA is kept, in frame starting at base 1. From each donor, a single peripheral blood sample of 100 to 150 mL on average was drawn into heparinised tubes. A BD FACSAria II was used to sort naive, central memory, regulatory and stem cell-like memory CD4+ T cells with a panel that included CD45RO, CCR7, CD25, CD127, CD95 and CD27. All sorted populations exceeded 98% purity. Right away, PBMCs were isolated by Lymphoprep density gradient centrifugation and were stained directly, with no culture step. So that batch effects would be minimized, each experiment stained and sorted samples in pairs, pairing one healthy donor with one patient.

The rearrangement combines TRBV18 with TRBJ2-2; TRBD1 is possibly the D segment (6 matching bases). The sample comprised naive CD4+ T cells from blood. Reading the label with the study, this specimen's cell subset or site is: true naive CD4+ T cells. This TCR was sampled from a woman younger than 35 in good health. The CDR3 loop reads CASLSDRHTGELFF. The bases are TGTGCCAGCCTTTCCGACAGGCATACCGGGGAGCTGTTTTTT.